The rows below give T cell receptor beta chains drawn from one sample of a study of blood T cell repertoires in COVID-19. The table came from immunoSEQ multiplex PCR; TCRdb's copy has only in-frame clones and leaves some out. The sample has about 74,000 clones; 88% are singletons. The sequencing input was peripheral blood. These receptors all stem from a woman of 80 years or more with active or convalescent COVID-19. The CDR3 runs from the conserved cysteine through the conserved F or W. Each record gives: J gene, V gene, clone size, CDR3 protein. Where a row states a size, it is once, few, many or the class of an expanded clone; other rows omit it.

j_gene: TRBJ2-1
v_gene: TRBV12-3/TRBV12-4
abundance: NA
CDR3aa: CASSPGGLEQFF

j_gene: TRBJ1-5
v_gene: TRBV10-3
abundance: once
CDR3aa: CAISGQGDQPQHF

j_gene: TRBJ2-3
v_gene: TRBV7-6
abundance: NA
CDR3aa: CASSRLAGEVDTQYF

j_gene: TRBJ2-7
v_gene: TRBV6-6
abundance: NA
CDR3aa: CASSRSTGAKSYEQYF

j_gene: TRBJ1-1
v_gene: TRBV7-3
abundance: NA
CDR3aa: CASRQGMNTEAFF

j_gene: TRBJ2-5
v_gene: TRBV5-1
abundance: NA
CDR3aa: CASSLAVGGGNQETQYF

j_gene: TRBJ1-6
v_gene: TRBV7-2
abundance: NA
CDR3aa: CASSVLRDRSPLHF

j_gene: TRBJ1-1
v_gene: TRBV6-6
abundance: NA
CDR3aa: CASSYHPKLNTEAFF

j_gene: TRBJ1-5
v_gene: TRBV7-9
abundance: NA
CDR3aa: CASSLDYPDRVGDQPQHF

j_gene: TRBJ2-3
v_gene: TRBV6-4
abundance: NA
CDR3aa: CASSPHVAGADTQYF

j_gene: TRBJ1-6
v_gene: TRBV5-4
abundance: NA
CDR3aa: CASSLAPNRGDSPLHF

j_gene: TRBJ2-3
v_gene: TRBV5-1
abundance: NA
CDR3aa: CASTRTGEDTQYF

j_gene: TRBJ2-1
v_gene: TRBV5-1
abundance: NA
CDR3aa: CASRDRSTHNEQFF

j_gene: TRBJ1-2
v_gene: TRBV27
abundance: NA
CDR3aa: CASSLGGGIYGYTF

j_gene: TRBJ2-7
v_gene: TRBV28
abundance: NA
CDR3aa: CASSRHRGSTYEQYF

j_gene: TRBJ1-2
v_gene: TRBV29-1
abundance: NA
CDR3aa: CSVFGVSASYGYTF

j_gene: TRBJ2-1
v_gene: TRBV2
abundance: NA
CDR3aa: CASRRTSGSYNEQFF

j_gene: TRBJ1-5
v_gene: TRBV19
abundance: NA
CDR3aa: CASRFQGARQPQHF

j_gene: TRBJ2-3
v_gene: TRBV5-1
abundance: NA
CDR3aa: CASSATGEGQYF

j_gene: TRBJ1-1
v_gene: TRBV11-3
abundance: NA
CDR3aa: CASSSGQLNTEAFF

j_gene: TRBJ2-1
v_gene: TRBV3-1/TRBV3-2
abundance: NA
CDR3aa: CASSHELSSNEQFF

j_gene: TRBJ1-3
v_gene: TRBV5-1
abundance: NA
CDR3aa: CASSGRTGTGNTIYF

j_gene: TRBJ2-3
v_gene: TRBV9
abundance: NA
CDR3aa: CASSRVASGGPSTDTQYF

j_gene: TRBJ1-2
v_gene: TRBV6-5
abundance: NA
CDR3aa: CASSSTGGVGYGYTF

j_gene: TRBJ1-5
v_gene: TRBV11-1
abundance: NA
CDR3aa: CASSLTDNQPQHF

j_gene: TRBJ2-5
v_gene: TRBV14
abundance: NA
CDR3aa: CASSHLETQYF

j_gene: TRBJ2-3
v_gene: TRBV12-3/TRBV12-4
abundance: NA
CDR3aa: CASKQRDTQYF

j_gene: TRBJ2-7
v_gene: TRBV6-1
abundance: NA
CDR3aa: CASSTREGRYEQYF

j_gene: TRBJ1-2
v_gene: TRBV6-1
abundance: NA
CDR3aa: CASSEAIGQPYGYTF

j_gene: TRBJ2-3
v_gene: TRBV3-1/TRBV3-2
abundance: NA
CDR3aa: CASSPRLAGGLVGVSDTQYF

j_gene: TRBJ1-4
v_gene: TRBV30
abundance: NA
CDR3aa: CAIEGHNEKLFF

j_gene: TRBJ1-4
v_gene: TRBV19
abundance: NA
CDR3aa: CASSTQTGSEKLFF

j_gene: TRBJ1-2
v_gene: TRBV3-1/TRBV3-2
abundance: NA
CDR3aa: CASSRAGGADGYTF

j_gene: TRBJ2-3
v_gene: TRBV6-5
abundance: NA
CDR3aa: CASSYNGMDTQYF

j_gene: TRBJ1-1
v_gene: TRBV27
abundance: NA
CDR3aa: CASFPGGGTEAFF

j_gene: TRBJ2-2
v_gene: TRBV3-1/TRBV3-2
abundance: NA
CDR3aa: CASSRRETGVTGELFF

j_gene: TRBJ2-5
v_gene: TRBV9
abundance: NA
CDR3aa: CASTHSGGAPQETQYF

j_gene: TRBJ1-1
v_gene: TRBV28
abundance: NA
CDR3aa: CASSSPGQARDTEAFF

j_gene: TRBJ1-4
v_gene: TRBV30
abundance: NA
CDR3aa: CACTPAFGVATNEKLFF

j_gene: TRBJ2-3
v_gene: TRBV18
abundance: NA
CDR3aa: CASSPRQGLAGGADTQYF

j_gene: TRBJ1-3
v_gene: TRBV5-1
abundance: NA
CDR3aa: CASSLGPVGNTIYF

j_gene: TRBJ1-1
v_gene: TRBV5-1
abundance: NA
CDR3aa: CASSWGQGDTEAFF

j_gene: TRBJ2-1
v_gene: TRBV5-4
abundance: NA
CDR3aa: CASSLGGLAAYNEQFF

j_gene: TRBJ2-5
v_gene: TRBV30
abundance: NA
CDR3aa: CAWSVAGTSGETQYF

j_gene: TRBJ2-3
v_gene: TRBV7-2
abundance: NA
CDR3aa: CASSLAASTDTQYF